This passage covers 13 T cell receptor beta chains from one sample sequenced in a study of T cells after yellow fever vaccination. MiXCR, run by TCRdb on the 5' RACE reads, gives a single entry per CDR3 protein. In the table there are some 400,000 distinct CDR3 sequences, approximately 5.7% of which are singletons. The sample here was PBMCs, taken 5 days after the yellow fever booster vaccination. These receptors were collected from a man under 40 who received the YFV17D yellow fever vaccine.

V is TRBV19 and J is TRBJ2-1; 8 bases match TRBD2. The CDR3 is made up of 16 amino acids. With 1 base clipped from V and 7 bases from J, the junction kept 9 bases outside the gene matches. CDR1 and CDR2 from the germline V gene are LNHDA and SQIVND (reference sequence). DNA of the CDR3: TGTGCCAGTAGTATAGGGGGACTAGGGAATGGTAATGAGCAGTTCTTC. Protein product: CASSIGGLGNGNEQFF.

In this sample, this clonotype turned up many times. The gene calls are TRBV5-1 and TRBJ2-7; 10 nucleotides match TRBD2. The ends lost 4 bases at V and 4 bases at J; junction bases unmatched: 5. Germline V CDR1 and CDR2: SGHRS, YFSETQ. The CDR3 has 14 residues. CDR3 protein: CASSLPSGSYEQYF. The CDR3 coding sequence is TGCGCCAGCAGCCTCCCTAGCGGGAGTTACGAGCAGTACTTC.

This clonotype was seen a handful of times. This chain joins TRBV20-1 and TRBJ2-7, with D perhaps matching TRBD2 (5 bases). The CDR3 loop spans 13 amino acids. Trimming left V 5 bases short and J 2 bases short, with 13 bases between. Germline V lookup: CDR1 DFQATT, CDR2 SNEGSKA (reference sequence). CDR3 residues: CSAASRAPYEQYF. CDR3 sequence (DNA): TGCAGTGCTGCCTCGCGGGCCCCCTACGAGCAGTACTTC.

The J gene is TRBJ2-1, the V gene TRBV20-1; D gene unclear. Germline-derived CDR1 and CDR2 are DFQATT and SNEGSKA (reference sequence). V gave up 2 bases and J gave up 8 bases, with 19 bases separating them. CDR3 length: 15 residues. The CDR3: CSARQPTGFSHEQFF. The CDR3 coding sequence is TGCAGTGCTAGACAACCAACCGGCTTTTCCCATGAGCAGTTCTTC.

This chain uses TRBV5-4 with TRBJ2-2, with 7 bases lining up with TRBD2. The CDR3 sequence is 16 residues long. The junction had 10 bases not matched to a gene; V was cut back by 4 bases and J by 4 bases. Germline values: CDR1 SGHNT, CDR2 YYREEE (reference sequence). The CDR3 loop reads CASSPRGTGGTGELFF. CDR3 nucleotide sequence: TGTGCCAGCAGCCCTCGGGGAACGGGGGGCACCGGGGAGCTGTTTTTT.

The genes are TRBV6-4 and TRBJ2-7; D unresolved. The CDR3 is 11 residues long. Germline V lookup: CDR1 MRHNA, CDR2 SNTAGT. Trimming left V 10 bases short and J 5 bases short, with 12 bases between. The CDR3 DNA sequence: TGTGCCATGTTATGGTGGGACGAGCAGTACTTC. Protein sequence: CAMLWWDEQYF.

The sample holds many counts of this clonotype. J is TRBJ2-1 and V is TRBV20-1; 7 bases line up with TRBD1. The V gene's germline CDR1 is DFQATT and CDR2 SNEGSKA (reference sequence). This CDR3 is built from 17 residues. V lost 1 base to trimming and J lost 4 bases; unmatched junction nucleotides: 13. Here the CDR3 reads CSARAQGQARGYNEQFF. CDR3 nucleotides: TGCAGTGCTAGAGCTCAAGGACAGGCCCGCGGGTACAATGAGCAGTTCTTC.

The chain links TRBV20-1 to TRBJ2-1; D gene unclear. In germline, CDR1 is DFQATT, CDR2 SNEGSKA (reference sequence). CDR3 length: 15 residues. Trimming stripped 3 bases from V and 7 bases from J, with 19 bases between. The CDR3 reads CSARPLTTQVNEQFF. The CDR3 DNA follows: TGCAGTGCTAGGCCGCTTACGACGCAGGTAAATGAGCAGTTCTTC.

V and J are TRBV10-2 and TRBJ2-7; tentatively, D is TRBD1 (5 bases). V lost 6 bases, J lost 3 bases, and 9 bases lay in between. CDR3 length: 12 residues. Germline CDR1 and CDR2: WSHSY and SAAADI. CDR3 sequence: CASRRTGYEQYF. In nucleotides, the CDR3 is TGCGCCAGCAGACGTACAGGCTACGAGCAGTACTTC.

This clonotype was detected only a few times. CDR3 sequence (DNA): TGCAGTGCTAGAGGTTTGAGGGGTCCCAACACCGGGGAGCTGTTTTTT. Translating it yields CSARGLRGPNTGELFF. This chain connects TRBV20-1 to TRBJ2-2; the D gene could be TRBD1 or TRBD2 (5 bases each). This CDR3 is built from 16 residues. Germline V gives CDR1 DFQATT, CDR2 SNEGSKA (reference sequence). V lost 1 base and J 2 bases, leaving 14 bases between the germline ends.

There are many counts of this clonotype. V is TRBV20-1 and J is TRBJ2-1; 9 bases fit TRBD2. The CDR3 covers 15 residues. The V gene's germline CDR1 is DFQATT and CDR2 SNEGSKA (reference sequence). After removal of 4 bases from V and 5 bases from J, the junction contained 9 bases not matched to a gene. The CDR3 DNA sequence: TGCAGTGCTACCGGGACTAGCAGACAGAACAATGAGCAGTTCTTC. This translates into CSATGTSRQNNEQFF.

The chain combines TRBV6-2 or TRBV6-3 with TRBJ2-7; the match to TRBD1 covers 10 bases. J gave up 4 bases and V 7 bases, and 7 bases lay outside the gene matches. From germline, CDR1 is MNHEY and CDR2 SVGEGT. The CDR3 consists of 14 residues. The CDR3 spells CASTATGGMYEQYF. The CDR3 bases are TGTGCCAGCACCGCGACAGGGGGCATGTACGAGCAGTACTTC.

The sample holds many counts of this clonotype. This rearrangement joins TRBV29-1 to TRBJ2-1; 11 bases align to TRBD2. The CDR3 has 14 amino acids. The ends lost 6 bases at V and 7 bases at J; junction bases unmatched: 8. Germline V CDR1 and CDR2: SQVTM, ANQGSEA. CDR3 amino acids: CSVASGTSGNEQFF. The CDR3 DNA reads as TGCAGCGTCGCCTCCGGGACTAGCGGAAATGAGCAGTTCTTC.